This T cell receptor beta chain was sequenced in a study of T cell responses to AZD1222 COVID-19 vaccine. Study in general: Some second doses came at about 4 weeks and others at about 12 weeks; these were pooled. Study-level points and caveats: Among the donors, most were white British and more were female, and clonal diversity was possibly underestimated. Of spike-specific TCRs, nearly half reportedly target regions left unmutated in variants.

With regard to this clone: The antigen remains undetermined.

Trimming removed 2 bases from V and 1 base from J, with 3 bases in between. The CDR3 runs 13 residues. CDR1 is SGHTA and CDR2 is FQGTGA in the germline V gene. Profiling relied on immunoSEQ multiplex PCR, and the TCRdb table lists in-frame clones only, not all of them. The sample lists some 140,000 clones, around nine tenths occurring once. The chain uses TRBV7-3 and TRBJ2-1, with D uncertain. Sequences were derived from peripheral blood, sampled on day 0 of AZD1222 vaccination. This TCR was recovered from an adult in good health. CDR3 nucleotide sequence: TGTGCCAGCAGCTTAGGGTCCTACAATGAGCAGTTCTTC. Its protein product is CASSLGSYNEQFF.